A single sample gave rise to the 5 T cell receptor beta chains below, sequenced in a study of T cell responses to AZD1222 COVID-19 vaccine. Some clones are missing from TCRdb's copy, which holds only in-frame ones; the method was immunoSEQ multiplex PCR. The sample yields 43,000 or so clones, about 92% seen once. Sequenced material: peripheral blood, taken 28 days after the second AZD1222 dose. The receptors were sampled from an adult who received the AZD1222 COVID-19 vaccine.

This clone was counted once. This chain connects TRBV12-3 or TRBV12-4 to TRBJ1-5; perhaps TRBD1 as D (6 bases). With 8 bases removed from V and 4 bases from J, the gap between germline ends came to 12 bases. The CDR3 sequence is 13 residues long. CDR3 region: CASAGTRNQPQHF. CDR3 DNA sequence: TGTGCCAGCGCCGGGACAAGGAATCAGCCCCAGCATTTT.

The CDR3 region has the DNA TGTGCCAGCTCACCGGGCGCGAACACTGAAGCTTTCTTT. Encoded protein: CASSPGANTEAFF. This chain uses TRBV18 with TRBJ1-1; D unclear. Trimming cost V 3 bases and J 1 base, with 6 bases left between them. The germline CDR1 and CDR2 sequences are KGHSH and LQKENI. This CDR3 region has 13 residues.

This chain uses TRBV9 with TRBJ1-5; 9 bases map to TRBD1. Germline-derived CDR1 and CDR2 are SGDLS and YYNGEE. This CDR3 spans 15 amino acids. V lost 4 bases and J lost 7; bases outside the gene matches: 9. This CDR3 reads CASSSTGGDGQPQHF. CDR3 DNA sequence: TGTGCCAGCAGCTCTACAGGGGGCGACGGCCAGCCCCAGCATTTT.

In DNA, the CDR3 is TGTGCCATCGCGGAGACATCAACTAATGAAAAACTGTTTTTT. Its protein is CAIAETSTNEKLFF. This sequence joins TRBV10-3 and TRBJ1-4; no definite D call. Looked up from germline, CDR1 is ENHRY and CDR2 is SYGVKD. The CDR3 is made up of 14 amino acids. Trimming cost V 8 bases and J 0 bases, with 10 bases left between them.

This chain connects TRBV14 to TRBJ2-6; D unclear. Trimming cost V 4 bases and J 2 bases, with 9 bases left between them. Germline V gene lookup returns CDR1 SGHDN and CDR2 FVKESK. This CDR3 is 15 amino acids long. This CDR3 is CASSPQFAGANVLTF. The CDR3, as DNA: TGTGCCAGCAGCCCCCAATTCGCTGGGGCCAACGTCCTGACTTTC.